The table lists the clone carrying this T cell receptor beta chain with a few counts. Antigen unknown. The data were taken from a study of identical twins. Overall study results and limits: Fewer insertions marked abundant cord blood beta clonotypes; young adult naive trended weakly, memory not at all. Out-of-frame alpha sequences common to twins were enriched for low generation probability.

Using its own MiXCR run on the 5' RACE reads, TCRdb lists one record per CDR3 protein. The table includes some 790,000 distinct CDR3 sequences, about 18% detected once. Trimming stripped 3 bases from V and 4 bases from J, with 12 bases between. From germline, CDR1 is MNHEY and CDR2 SMNVEV (reference sequence). The CDR3 covers 14 residues. These data were also filed under a second study, of T cells expressing NK-cell markers. That study adds: Sorted CD3+CD56+NKG2C+, CD3+CD56+NKG2C- and CD3+CD56-NKG2C+ T-cell subsets were beta-chain profiled.

Source material: PBMCs. The rearrangement links TRBV27 to TRBJ1-1, with D maybe TRBD1 (5 bases). The receptor comes from a woman aged 18 to 35 in good health. This CDR3 reads CASSLGGMITEAFF. CDR3 in DNA: TGTGCCAGCAGTTTGGGGGGAATGATCACTGAAGCTTTCTTT.